A selection of T cell receptor beta chains follows, all from one sample in a study of CD8+CD57+ T cells in acquired aplastic anemia. TCRdb reprocessed the reads via MiXCR and lists one record per CDR3 protein. Among some 120,000 distinct CDR3 sequences, under 65% were seen once, and the ten largest hold about 31%. The sequencing sample was made of sorted CD4+, CD8+, or CD8+CD57+ T cells (not recorded which) from PBMCs. Every receptor here comes from a human donor with aplastic anemia. CDR3s include the opening cysteine and the closing phenylalanine or tryptophan. D genes are given only for firm matches. The size entry is marked missing in some rows and otherwise reads once, few, many or a size class.

abundance	d_gene	v_gene	j_gene	len	CDR3aa	CDR3nt
NA	NA	TRBV10-2	TRBJ1-2	15	CASRRDHRANYGYTF	TGCGCCAGCAGACGGGACCACCGGGCTAACTATGGCTACACCTTC
NA	TRBD2	TRBV5-6	TRBJ2-7	15	CASTRKREPSYEQYF	TGTGCCAGCACCCGGAAGCGGGAGCCCTCCTACGAGCAGTACTTC
once	NA	TRBV7-9	TRBJ1-1	12	CASSFGSTEAFF	TGTGCCAGCAGCTTTGGCTCCACTGAAGCTTTCTTT
NA	TRBD1	TRBV6-1	TRBJ2-1	16	CASSGQRDRMSNEQFF	TGTGCCAGCAGCGGACAACGGGACAGGATGTCCAATGAGCAGTTCTTC
NA	TRBD1	TRBV7-2	TRBJ1-5	13	CASSPGQGQPQHF	TGTGCCAGCAGCCCCGGACAGGGACAGCCCCAGCATTTT
NA	NA	TRBV20-1	TRBJ2-1	12	CSAPGNHNEQFF	TGCAGTGCTCCGGGGAACCACAATGAGCAGTTCTTC
NA	TRBD2	TRBV20-1	TRBJ2-1	15	CSARLGLAGVHEQFF	TGCAGTGCTAGACTAGGCCTAGCGGGGGTGCATGAGCAGTTCTTC
NA	NA	TRBV10-2	TRBJ2-1	15	CASKRRGSSYNEQFF	TGCGCCAGCAAAAGGAGGGGGAGCTCCTACAATGAGCAGTTCTTC
NA	TRBD1	TRBV11-1	TRBJ1-4	17	CASSLFGTGVTNEKLFF	TGTGCCAGCAGCCTATTCGGGACAGGGGTAACTAATGAAAAACTGTTTTTT
many	TRBD1	TRBV5-4	TRBJ2-7	14	CASSLMGQDYEQYF	TGTGCCAGCAGCTTGATGGGACAGGACTACGAGCAGTACTTC
NA	TRBD1	TRBV24-1	TRBJ1-4	11	CASRGREKLFF	TGTGCCAGCAGGGGGAGGGAAAAACTGTTTTTT
NA	TRBD1	TRBV2	TRBJ1-2	14	CASRGTVIAYGYTF	TGTGCCAGCAGGGGGACAGTAATCGCCTATGGCTACACCTTC
NA	TRBD2	TRBV10-3	TRBJ2-3	15	CAISVGGRDTDTQYF	TGTGCCATCAGTGTTGGAGGGAGGGACACAGATACGCAGTATTTT
NA	TRBD2	TRBV29-1	TRBJ2-7	13	CSVGTSGSYEQYF	TGCAGCGTCGGGACTAGCGGATCCTACGAGCAGTACTTC
once	NA	TRBV7-3	TRBJ2-3	13	CASSLRERDTQYF	TGTGCCAGCAGCCTCAGGGAGCGAGATACGCAGTATTTT
many	NA	TRBV4-3	TRBJ1-5	13	CASSQDWGQPQHF	TGCGCCAGCAGCCAAGATTGGGGACAGCCCCAGCATTTT
medium-sized	NA	TRBV20-1	TRBJ1-1	15	CSARPEPLKSREAFF	TGCAGTGCTAGACCAGAACCCCTCAAATCTCGGGAAGCTTTCTTT
NA	NA	TRBV10-1	TRBJ2-2	16	CASSPTDKANTGELFF	TGCGCCAGCAGTCCTACGGACAAGGCGAACACCGGGGAGCTGTTTTTT
NA	TRBD2	TRBV2	TRBJ2-7	14	CASSPTSETYEQYF	TGTGCCAGCAGTCCGACTAGCGAAACCTACGAGCAGTACTTC
once	NA	TRBV7-8	TRBJ1-2	13	CASNTGGNSGYTF	TGTGCCAGCAACACGGGAGGGAATAGTGGCTACACCTTC
once	NA	TRBV19	TRBJ2-7	17	CASSIASLGQGFNEQYF	TGTGCCAGTAGTATTGCCAGCTTGGGGCAGGGGTTCAACGAGCAGTACTTC
NA	TRBD1	TRBV6-1	TRBJ2-7	14	CATQPPGTVSEQYF	TGTGCCACGCAACCTCCCGGGACAGTCAGCGAGCAGTACTTC